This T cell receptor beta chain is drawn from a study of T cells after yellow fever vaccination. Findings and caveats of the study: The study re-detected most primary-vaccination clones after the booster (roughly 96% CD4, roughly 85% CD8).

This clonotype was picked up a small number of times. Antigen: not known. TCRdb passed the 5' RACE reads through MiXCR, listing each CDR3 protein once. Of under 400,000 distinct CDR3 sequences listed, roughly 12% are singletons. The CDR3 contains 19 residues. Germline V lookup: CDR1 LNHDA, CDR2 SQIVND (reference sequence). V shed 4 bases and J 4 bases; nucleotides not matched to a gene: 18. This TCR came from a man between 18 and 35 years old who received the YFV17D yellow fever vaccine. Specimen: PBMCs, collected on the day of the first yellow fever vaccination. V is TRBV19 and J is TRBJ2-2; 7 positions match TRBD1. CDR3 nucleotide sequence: TGTGCCAGTAGTACCCCCCTGACAGGGAAAGGATCATCCACCGGGGAGCTGTTTTTT. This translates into CASSTPLTGKGSSTGELFF.